These 13 T cell receptor beta chains share one sample of origin, sequenced in a study of cytomegalovirus exposure and HLA in healthy donors. Amplification used 60 Vbeta primers and 13 Jbeta primers. Here immunoSEQ multiplex PCR was the method, and the copy in TCRdb shows in-frame clones only, minus some. The sample consists of about 160,000 clones, approximately 82% of them appearing once. The source material was PBMCs. The receptors originated from a male donor in good health and CMV-seropositive.

In its sample, this clone was seen a few times. This chain uses TRBV30 with TRBJ2-5; D uncertain. The CDR3 length is 13 residues. Trimming shortened V by 0 bases and J by 1 base, and 6 bases separated the two germline ends. CDR1 and CDR2 from the germline V gene are GTSNPN and SVGIG (reference sequence). The CDR3 sequence is CAWSVALQETQYF. The CDR3 DNA reads TGTGCCTGGAGTGTAGCGCTCCAAGAGACCCAGTACTTC.

The rearrangement joins TRBV29-1 to TRBJ1-3; D is possibly TRBD1 (5 bases). CDR1 and CDR2 from the germline V gene are SQVTM and ANQGSEA. The CDR3 extends over 12 amino acids. Trimming left V 7 bases short and J 1 base short, with 8 bases between. CDR3 in amino acids: CSGGTSGNTIYF. CDR3 nucleotide sequence: TGCAGCGGTGGGACTTCTGGAAACACCATATATTTT.

V usage is TRBV7-6 and J usage is TRBJ1-1, with D uncertain. CDR1 and CDR2 (germline): SGHVS, FNYEAQ. V lost 1 base to trimming and J lost 1 base, with 4 bases between them. The CDR3 has 13 amino acids. The CDR3 sequence is CASSLVENTEAFF. The CDR3, as DNA: TGTGCCAGCAGCTTAGTAGAGAACACTGAAGCTTTCTTT.

The J gene is TRBJ2-7, the V gene TRBV18; possible D gene TRBD1, 7 bases. Germline CDR1 is KGHSH and CDR2 is LQKENI. With 2 bases removed from V and 7 bases from J, the gap between germline ends came to 15 bases. The CDR3 loop spans 14 amino acids. For the CDR3, the DNA is TGTGCCAGCTCACCAGCGGAGGGGGCTCGAGAGCAGTACTTC. As protein: CASSPAEGAREQYF.

The genes are TRBV30 and TRBJ2-1, with 9 bases that match TRBD2. The CDR3 is 16 amino acids. The germline V gene encodes CDR1 GTSNPN and CDR2 SVGIG (reference sequence). The trim removed 0 bases at V and 5 bases at J, leaving 8 bases unmatched. The CDR3 DNA reads as TGTGCCTGGAGTGTAGTTGGAGCGGGAGGAAACAATGAGCAGTTCTTC. It specifies CAWSVVGAGGNNEQFF.

The chain combines TRBV28 with TRBJ1-5, with 7 nucleotides matching TRBD1. The CDR3 has 13 amino acids. V was pared by 11 bases and J by 3 bases, with 7 bases of the junction left unmatched. Germline loops: CDR1 MDHEN, CDR2 SYDVKM. This CDR3 reads CAEGDSYNQPQHF. CDR3 bases: TGTGCCGAGGGGGACAGCTACAATCAGCCCCAGCATTTT.

V is TRBV18 and J is TRBJ1-1; maybe TRBD1 (6 bases). The CDR3 is made up of 15 amino acids. The V end lost 0 bases, the J end lost 3 bases, and 11 bases lay between the germline ends. The germline CDR1 and CDR2 sequences are KGHSH and LQKENI. CDR3 amino acids: CASSPPVGADTEAFF. The CDR3 DNA reads as TGTGCCAGCTCACCACCGGTGGGGGCGGACACTGAAGCTTTCTTT.

The chain combines TRBV28 with TRBJ2-4, with a tentative D call TRBD1 (5 bases). The germline V gene encodes CDR1 MDHEN and CDR2 SYDVKM. V was pared by 2 bases and J by 0 bases, with 8 bases between. CDR3 length: 15 amino acids. This CDR3 is CASSLGQLAKNIQYF. The DNA of the CDR3 is TGTGCCAGCAGTTTAGGACAACTAGCCAAAAACATTCAGTACTTC.

The rearrangement joins TRBV5-6 to TRBJ1-1, with D possibly matching TRBD1 (6 bases). The CDR3 extends over 15 amino acids. Germline lookup yields CDR1 SGHDT and CDR2 YYEEEE. Trimming shortened V by 4 bases and J by 2 bases, and 15 bases separated the two germline ends. The CDR3: CASSPPTGSNTEAFF. The CDR3 bases are TGTGCCAGCAGCCCCCCAACAGGGAGTAACACTGAAGCTTTCTTT.

The J gene is TRBJ2-3, the V gene TRBV27; 9 bases line up with TRBD2. The germline V gene has CDR1 MNHEY and CDR2 SMNVEV (reference sequence). CDR3 length: 16 residues. The J segment lost 1 base and the V segment lost 3 bases, leaving 5 bases of the junction unmatched. CDR3 nucleotide sequence: TGTGCCAGCAGTTTTTTACTAGCGGGCCGCACAGATACGCAGTATTTT. As protein: CASSFLLAGRTDTQYF.

The chain uses TRBV28 and TRBJ1-5; unclear D gene. Germline-derived CDR1 and CDR2 are MDHEN and SYDVKM. With 4 bases removed from V and 4 bases from J, the gap between germline ends came to 11 bases. This CDR3 comprises 14 residues. The CDR3 region is CASSSTGDNQPQHF. CDR3 sequence (DNA): TGTGCCAGCAGTTCAACGGGAGATAATCAGCCCCAGCATTTT.

The chain links TRBV6-5 to TRBJ2-2; 7 bases fit TRBD2. With 7 bases clipped from V and 5 bases from J, the junction kept 7 bases outside the gene matches. The length of the CDR3 is 14 residues. Per germline, CDR1 MNHEY and CDR2 SVGAGI. The DNA of the CDR3 is TGTGCCAGCAAACCGGGGGGACGGACCGGGGAGCTGTTTTTT. Its translation: CASKPGGRTGELFF.

V gene TRBV7-9 combines with J gene TRBJ2-7; maybe TRBD1 (6 bases). The CDR3 spans 13 residues. The germline V gene encodes CDR1 SEHNR and CDR2 FQNEAQ (reference sequence). Trimming pared 6 bases from V and 7 bases from J, leaving 16 bases between. Written as DNA, the CDR3 is TGTGCCAGCAGGCTTCCTACAGGGTGGGAGCAGTACTTC. Residues: CASRLPTGWEQYF.